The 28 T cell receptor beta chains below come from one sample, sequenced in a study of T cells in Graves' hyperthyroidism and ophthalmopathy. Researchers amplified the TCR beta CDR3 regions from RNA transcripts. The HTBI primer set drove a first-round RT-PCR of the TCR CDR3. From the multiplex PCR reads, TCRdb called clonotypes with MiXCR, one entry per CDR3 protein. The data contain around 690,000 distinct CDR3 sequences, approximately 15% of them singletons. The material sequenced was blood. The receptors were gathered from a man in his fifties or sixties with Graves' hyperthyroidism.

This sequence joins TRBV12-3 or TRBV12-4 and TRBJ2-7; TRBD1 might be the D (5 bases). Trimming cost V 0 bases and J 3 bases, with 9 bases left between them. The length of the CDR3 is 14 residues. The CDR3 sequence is CASSLAQGIYEQYF. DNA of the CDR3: TGTGCCAGCAGTTTAGCTCAGGGAATCTACGAGCAGTACTTC.

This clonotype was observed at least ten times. The CDR3 loop is CASSSEGRIINQPQHF. The CDR3 region has the DNA TGTGCCAGCAGCTCCGAGGGACGGATCATCAATCAGCCCCAGCATTTT. The V call is TRBV7-2, the J call TRBJ1-5, with a weak D call TRBD1 (5 bases). The V end lost 4 bases, the J end lost 3 bases, and 16 bases lay between the germline ends. The CDR3 spans 16 residues. Germline values: CDR1 SGHTA, CDR2 FQGNSA.

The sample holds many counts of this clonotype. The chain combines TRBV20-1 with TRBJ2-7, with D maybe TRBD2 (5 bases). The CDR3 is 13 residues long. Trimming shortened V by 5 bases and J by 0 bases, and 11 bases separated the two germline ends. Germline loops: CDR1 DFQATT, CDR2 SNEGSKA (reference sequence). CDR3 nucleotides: TGCAGTGCTCGAACTAGTACCTCCTACGAGCAGTACTTC. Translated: CSARTSTSYEQYF.

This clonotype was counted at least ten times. In DNA, the CDR3 is TGCGCCAGCAGCAGATCGGGACAGCGGGCAGATACGCAGTATTTT. Amino acid sequence: CASSRSGQRADTQYF. The rearrangement uses TRBV5-1 and TRBJ2-3; a weak D match, TRBD1 (7 bases). CDR1 is SGHRS, CDR2 YFSETQ, per germline. The CDR3 is 15 amino acids. V dropped 4 bases and J dropped 4 bases, with 16 bases sitting between them.

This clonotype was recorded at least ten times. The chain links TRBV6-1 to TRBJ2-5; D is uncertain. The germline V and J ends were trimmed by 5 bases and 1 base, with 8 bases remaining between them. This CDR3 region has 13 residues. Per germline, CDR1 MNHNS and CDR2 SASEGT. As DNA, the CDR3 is TGTGCCAGCAGTTATGGCAGCCAAGAGACCCAGTACTTC. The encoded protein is CASSYGSQETQYF.

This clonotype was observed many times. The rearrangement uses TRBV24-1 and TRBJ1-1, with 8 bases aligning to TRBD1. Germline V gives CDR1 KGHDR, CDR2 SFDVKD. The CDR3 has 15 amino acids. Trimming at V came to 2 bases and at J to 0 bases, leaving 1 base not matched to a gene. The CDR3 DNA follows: TGTGCCACCAGTGATTCGGGACAGGTGAACACTGAAGCTTTCTTT. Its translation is CATSDSGQVNTEAFF.

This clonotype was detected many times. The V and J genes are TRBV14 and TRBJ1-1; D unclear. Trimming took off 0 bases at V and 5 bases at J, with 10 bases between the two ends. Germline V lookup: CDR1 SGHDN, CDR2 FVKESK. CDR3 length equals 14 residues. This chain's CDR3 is CASSQDLWDTEAFF. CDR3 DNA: TGTGCCAGCAGCCAAGATCTATGGGATACTGAAGCTTTCTTT.

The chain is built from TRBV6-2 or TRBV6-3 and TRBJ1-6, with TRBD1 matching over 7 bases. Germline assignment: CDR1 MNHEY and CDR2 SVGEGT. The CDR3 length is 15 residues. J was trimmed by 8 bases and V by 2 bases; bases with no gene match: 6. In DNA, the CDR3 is TGTGCCAGCAGTTACGGCGGCAGGGGGTATTCACCCCTCCACTTT. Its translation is CASSYGGRGYSPLHF.

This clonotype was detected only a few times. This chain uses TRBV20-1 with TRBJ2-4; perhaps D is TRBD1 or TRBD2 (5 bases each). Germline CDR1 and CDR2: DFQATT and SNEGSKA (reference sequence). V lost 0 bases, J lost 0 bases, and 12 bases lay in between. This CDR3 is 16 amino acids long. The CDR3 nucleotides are TGCAGTGCTAGAGATCAAAGTGGGACAGCCAAAAACATTCAGTACTTC. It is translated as CSARDQSGTAKNIQYF.

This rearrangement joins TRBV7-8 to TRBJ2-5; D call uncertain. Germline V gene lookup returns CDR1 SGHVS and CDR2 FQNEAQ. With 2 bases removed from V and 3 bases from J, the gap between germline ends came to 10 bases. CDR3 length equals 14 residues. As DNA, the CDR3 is TGTGCCAGCAGCTTAACCAGGAGCAAAGAGACCCAGTACTTC. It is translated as CASSLTRSKETQYF.

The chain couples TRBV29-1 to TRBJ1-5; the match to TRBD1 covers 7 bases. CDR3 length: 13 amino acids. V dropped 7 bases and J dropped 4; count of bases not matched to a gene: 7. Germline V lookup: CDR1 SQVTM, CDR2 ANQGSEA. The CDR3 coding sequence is TGCAGCGCCCAAAGGGACAGAAATCAGCCCCAGCATTTT. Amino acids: CSAQRDRNQPQHF.

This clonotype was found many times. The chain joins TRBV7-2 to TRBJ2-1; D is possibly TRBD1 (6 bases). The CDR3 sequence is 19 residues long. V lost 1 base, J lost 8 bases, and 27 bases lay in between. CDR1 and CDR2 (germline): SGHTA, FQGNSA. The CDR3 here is CASSLERGIVVGIGYEQFF. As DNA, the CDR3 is TGTGCCAGCAGCTTAGAGAGGGGGATTGTAGTGGGCATAGGCTATGAGCAGTTCTTC. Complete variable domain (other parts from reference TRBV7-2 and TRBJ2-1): GAGVSQSPSNKVTEKGKDVELRCDPISGHTALYWYRQSLGQGLEFLIYFQGNSAPDKSGLPSDRFSAERTGGSVSTLTIQRTQQEDSAVYLCASSLERGIVVGIGYEQFFGPGTRLTVL.

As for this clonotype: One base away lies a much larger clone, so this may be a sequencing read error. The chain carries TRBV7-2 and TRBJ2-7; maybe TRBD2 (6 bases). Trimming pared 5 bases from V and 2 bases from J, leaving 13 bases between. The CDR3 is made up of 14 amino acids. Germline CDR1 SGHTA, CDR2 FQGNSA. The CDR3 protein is CASSTSGTPYEQYF. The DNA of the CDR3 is TGTGCCAGCAGCACATCCGGGACTCCCTACGAGCAGTACTTC.

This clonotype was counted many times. The CDR3 region is CAISDSDEKLFF. The CDR3 region has the DNA TGTGCCATCAGTGACAGTGATGAAAAACTGTTTTTT. V usage is TRBV10-3 and J usage is TRBJ1-4, with D unclear. V gave up 3 bases and J gave up 6 bases, with 5 bases separating them. The CDR3 is made up of 12 amino acids. Germline V gene lookup returns CDR1 ENHRY and CDR2 SYGVKD.

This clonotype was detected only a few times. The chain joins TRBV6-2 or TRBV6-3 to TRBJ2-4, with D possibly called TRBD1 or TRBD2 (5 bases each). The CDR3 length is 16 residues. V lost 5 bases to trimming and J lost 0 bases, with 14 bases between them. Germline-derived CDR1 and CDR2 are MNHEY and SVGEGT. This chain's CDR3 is CASSDGTELAKNIQYF. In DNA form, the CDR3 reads TGTGCCAGCAGTGACGGGACGGAATTAGCCAAAAACATTCAGTACTTC.

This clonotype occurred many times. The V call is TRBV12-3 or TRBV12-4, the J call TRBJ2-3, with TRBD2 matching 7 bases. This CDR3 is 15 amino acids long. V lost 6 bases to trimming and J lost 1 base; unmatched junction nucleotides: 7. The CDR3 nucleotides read TGTGCCAGCAGCCCCCCGGCGGGAGGCACAGATACGCAGTATTTT. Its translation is CASSPPAGGTDTQYF.

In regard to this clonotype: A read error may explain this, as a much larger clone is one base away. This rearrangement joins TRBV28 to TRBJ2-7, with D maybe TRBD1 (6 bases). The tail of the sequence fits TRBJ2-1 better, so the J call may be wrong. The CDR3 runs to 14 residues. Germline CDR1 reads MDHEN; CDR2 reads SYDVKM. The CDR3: CASSWDTYSYEQFF. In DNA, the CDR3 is TGTGCCAGCAGTTGGGACACGTACTCCTACGAGCAGTTCTTC.

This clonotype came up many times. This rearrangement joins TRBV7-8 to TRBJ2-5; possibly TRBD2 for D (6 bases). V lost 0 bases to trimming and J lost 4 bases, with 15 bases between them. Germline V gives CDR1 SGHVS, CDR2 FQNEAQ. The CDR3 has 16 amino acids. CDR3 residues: CASSLAGSGEGETQYF. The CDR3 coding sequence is TGTGCCAGCAGCTTAGCGGGGTCGGGAGAAGGAGAGACCCAGTACTTC.

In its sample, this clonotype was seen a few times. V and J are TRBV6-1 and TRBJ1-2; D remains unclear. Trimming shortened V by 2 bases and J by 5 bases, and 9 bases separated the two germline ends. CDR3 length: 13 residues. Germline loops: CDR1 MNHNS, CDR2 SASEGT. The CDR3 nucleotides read TGTGCCAGCAGTGAAAAACGGAATTATGGCTACACCTTC. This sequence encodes CASSEKRNYGYTF.

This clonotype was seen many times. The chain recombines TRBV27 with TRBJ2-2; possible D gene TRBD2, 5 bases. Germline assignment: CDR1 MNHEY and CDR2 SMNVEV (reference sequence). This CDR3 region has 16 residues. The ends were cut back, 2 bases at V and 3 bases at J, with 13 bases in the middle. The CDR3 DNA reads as TGTGCCAGCAGTTTAGTGACGGGATGGGACACCGGGGAGCTGTTTTTT. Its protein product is CASSLVTGWDTGELFF.

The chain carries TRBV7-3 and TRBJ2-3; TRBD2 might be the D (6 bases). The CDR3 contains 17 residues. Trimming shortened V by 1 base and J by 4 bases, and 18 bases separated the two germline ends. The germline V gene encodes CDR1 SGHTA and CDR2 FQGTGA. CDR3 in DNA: TGTGCCAGCAGCTTAATTAGTCCGGGAGCAGGGTCAGATACGCAGTATTTT. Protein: CASSLISPGAGSDTQYF.

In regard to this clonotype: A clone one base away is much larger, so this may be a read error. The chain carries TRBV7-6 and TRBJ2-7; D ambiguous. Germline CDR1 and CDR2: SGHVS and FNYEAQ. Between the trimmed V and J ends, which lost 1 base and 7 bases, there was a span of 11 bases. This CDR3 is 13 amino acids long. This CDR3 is CASSLVAPTEQYF. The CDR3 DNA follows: TGTGCCAGCAGCTTAGTGGCCCCTACGGAGCAGTACTTC.

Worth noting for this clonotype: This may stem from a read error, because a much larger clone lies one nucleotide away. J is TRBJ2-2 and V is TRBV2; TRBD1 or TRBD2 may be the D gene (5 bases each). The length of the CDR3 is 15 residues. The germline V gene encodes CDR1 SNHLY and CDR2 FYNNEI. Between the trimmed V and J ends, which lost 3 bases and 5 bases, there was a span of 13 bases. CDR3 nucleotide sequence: TGTGCCAGCAGTGAGATTAGGGGCGGGACCGGGGAGCTGTTTTTT. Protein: CASSEIRGGTGELFF. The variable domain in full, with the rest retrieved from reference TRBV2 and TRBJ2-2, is EPEVTQTPSHQVTQMGQEVILRCVPISNHLYFYWYRQILGQKVEFLVSFYNNEISEKSEIFDDQFSVERPDGSNFTLKIRSTKLEDSAMYFCASSEIRGGTGELFFGEGSRLTVL.

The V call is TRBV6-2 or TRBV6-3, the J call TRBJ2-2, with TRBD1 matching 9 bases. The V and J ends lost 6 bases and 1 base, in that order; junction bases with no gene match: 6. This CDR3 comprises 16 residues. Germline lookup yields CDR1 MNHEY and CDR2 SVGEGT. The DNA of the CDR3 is TGTGCCAGCAGGACTCCGGGACAGGGGAACACCGGGGAGCTGTTTTTT. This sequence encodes CASRTPGQGNTGELFF.

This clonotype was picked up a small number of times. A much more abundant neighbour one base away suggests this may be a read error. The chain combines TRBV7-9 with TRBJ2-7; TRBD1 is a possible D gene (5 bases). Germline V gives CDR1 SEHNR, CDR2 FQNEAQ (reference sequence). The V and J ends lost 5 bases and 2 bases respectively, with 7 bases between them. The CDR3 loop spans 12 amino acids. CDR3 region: CASSRQTYEQYF. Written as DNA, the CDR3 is TGTGCCAGCAGCAGACAGACCTACGAGCAGTACTTC.

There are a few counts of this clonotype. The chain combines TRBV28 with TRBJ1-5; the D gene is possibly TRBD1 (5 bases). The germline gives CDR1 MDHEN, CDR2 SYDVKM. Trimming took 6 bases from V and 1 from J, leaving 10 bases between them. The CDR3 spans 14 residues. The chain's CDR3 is CASRQGGSNQPQHF. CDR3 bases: TGTGCCAGCAGGCAGGGCGGGAGCAATCAGCCCCAGCATTTT.

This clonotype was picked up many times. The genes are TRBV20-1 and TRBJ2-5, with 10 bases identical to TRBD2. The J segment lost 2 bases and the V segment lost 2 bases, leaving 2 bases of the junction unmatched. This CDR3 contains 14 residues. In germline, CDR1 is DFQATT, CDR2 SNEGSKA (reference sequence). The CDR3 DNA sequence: TGCAGTGCTAGAACTAGCGGGAATCAAGAGACCCAGTACTTC. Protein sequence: CSARTSGNQETQYF.

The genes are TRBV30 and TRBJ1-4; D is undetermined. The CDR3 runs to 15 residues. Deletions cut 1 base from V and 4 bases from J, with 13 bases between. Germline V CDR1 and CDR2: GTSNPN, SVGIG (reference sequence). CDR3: CAWSDPPGGNEKLFF. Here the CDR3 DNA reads TGTGCCTGGAGTGATCCCCCCGGCGGTAATGAAAAACTGTTTTTT.